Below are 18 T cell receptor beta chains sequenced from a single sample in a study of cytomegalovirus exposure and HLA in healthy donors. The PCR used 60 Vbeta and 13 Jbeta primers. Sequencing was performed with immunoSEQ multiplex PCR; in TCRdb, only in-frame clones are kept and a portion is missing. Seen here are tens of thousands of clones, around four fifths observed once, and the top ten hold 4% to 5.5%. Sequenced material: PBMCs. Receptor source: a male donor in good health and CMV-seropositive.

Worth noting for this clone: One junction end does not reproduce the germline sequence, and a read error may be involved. The CDR3 region is CASGIKGAADHNRNEQFF. CDR3 DNA: TGTGCCAGTGGTATTAAGGGGGCAGCGGACCATAATCGCAATGAGCAGTTCTTC. This chain links TRBV19 with TRBJ2-1, with 7 bases aligning to TRBD1. CDR1 is LNHDA and CDR2 is SQIVND in the germline V gene (reference sequence). The CDR3 consists of 18 residues.

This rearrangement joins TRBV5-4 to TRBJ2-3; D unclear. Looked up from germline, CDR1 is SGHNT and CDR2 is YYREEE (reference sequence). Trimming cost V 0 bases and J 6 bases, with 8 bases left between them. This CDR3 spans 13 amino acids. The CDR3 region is CASSLAADDTQYF. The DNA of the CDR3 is TGTGCCAGCAGCTTGGCGGCGGATGATACGCAGTATTTT. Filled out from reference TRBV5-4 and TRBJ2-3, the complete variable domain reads ETGVTQSPTHLIKTRGQQVTLRCSSQSGHNTVSWYQQALGQGPQFIFQYYREEENGRGNFPPRFSGLQFPNYSSELNVNALELDDSALYLCASSLAADDTQYFGPGTRLTVL.

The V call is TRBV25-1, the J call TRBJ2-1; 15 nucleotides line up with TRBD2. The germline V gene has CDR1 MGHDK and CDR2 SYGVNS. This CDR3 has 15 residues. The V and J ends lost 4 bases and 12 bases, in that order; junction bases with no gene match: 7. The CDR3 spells CASSGGTSGRRAQFF. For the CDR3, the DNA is TGTGCCAGCAGTGGAGGGACTAGCGGGAGGAGGGCGCAGTTCTTC.

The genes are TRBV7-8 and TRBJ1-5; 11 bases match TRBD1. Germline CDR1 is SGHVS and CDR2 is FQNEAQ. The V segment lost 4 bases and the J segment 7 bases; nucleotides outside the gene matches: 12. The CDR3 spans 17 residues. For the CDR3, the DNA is TGTGCCAGCAGCTACGGGGGTGGACAGGGGGCCGACCAGCCCCAGCATTTT. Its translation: CASSYGGGQGADQPQHF.

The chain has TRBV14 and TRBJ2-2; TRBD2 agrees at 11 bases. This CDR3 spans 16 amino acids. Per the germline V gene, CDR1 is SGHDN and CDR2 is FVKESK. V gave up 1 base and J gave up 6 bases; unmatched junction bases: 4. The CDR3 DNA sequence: TGTGCCAGCAGCCAAGCAATAGCGGGAGGGTCCGGGGAGCTGTTTTTT. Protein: CASSQAIAGGSGELFF.

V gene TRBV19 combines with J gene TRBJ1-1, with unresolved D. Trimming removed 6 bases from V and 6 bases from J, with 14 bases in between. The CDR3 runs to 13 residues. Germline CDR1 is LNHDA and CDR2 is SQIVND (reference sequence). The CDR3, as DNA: TGTGCCAGTAGCCTCGGCGGTCCCCCTGAAGCTTTCTTT. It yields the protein CASSLGGPPEAFF.

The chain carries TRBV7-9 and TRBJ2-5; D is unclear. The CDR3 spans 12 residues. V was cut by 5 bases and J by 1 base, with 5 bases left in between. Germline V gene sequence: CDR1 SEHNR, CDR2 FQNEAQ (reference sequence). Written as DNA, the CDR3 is TGTGCCAGCAGCCTCCGCCAAGAGACCCAGTACTTC. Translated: CASSLRQETQYF.

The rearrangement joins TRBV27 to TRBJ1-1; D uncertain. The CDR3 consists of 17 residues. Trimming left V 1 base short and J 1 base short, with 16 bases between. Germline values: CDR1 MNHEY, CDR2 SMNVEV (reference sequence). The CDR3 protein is CASSLFPGGQRNTEAFF. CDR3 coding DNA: TGTGCCAGCAGTTTATTCCCCGGCGGGCAACGGAACACTGAAGCTTTCTTT.

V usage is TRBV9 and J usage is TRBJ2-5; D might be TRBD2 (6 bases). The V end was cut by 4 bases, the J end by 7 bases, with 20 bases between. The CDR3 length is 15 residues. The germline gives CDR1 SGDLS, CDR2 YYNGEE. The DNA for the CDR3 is TGTGCCAGCAGCCCCCGAGTCGGGAGATCGGGGACCCAGTACTTC. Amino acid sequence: CASSPRVGRSGTQYF.

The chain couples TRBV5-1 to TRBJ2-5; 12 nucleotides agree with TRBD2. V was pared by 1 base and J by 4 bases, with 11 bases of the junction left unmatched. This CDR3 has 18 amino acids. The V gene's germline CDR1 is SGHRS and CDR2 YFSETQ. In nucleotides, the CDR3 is TGCGCCAGCAGCTTGAAATCTAGCGGGGGGGCAGTGTCAGAGACCCAGTACTTC. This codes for CASSLKSSGGAVSETQYF. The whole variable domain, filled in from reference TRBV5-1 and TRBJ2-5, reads KAGVTQTPRYLIKTRGQQVTLSCSPISGHRSVSWYQQTPGQGLQFLFEYFSETQRNKGNFPGRFSGRQFSNSRSEMNVSTLELGDSALYLCASSLKSSGGAVSETQYFGPGTRLLVL.

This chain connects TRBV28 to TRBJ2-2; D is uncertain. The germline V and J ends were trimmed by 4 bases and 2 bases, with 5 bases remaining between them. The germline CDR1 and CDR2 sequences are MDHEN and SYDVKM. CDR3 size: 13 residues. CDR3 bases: TGTGCCAGCAGTTATAGTAACACCGGGGAGCTGTTTTTT. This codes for CASSYSNTGELFF.

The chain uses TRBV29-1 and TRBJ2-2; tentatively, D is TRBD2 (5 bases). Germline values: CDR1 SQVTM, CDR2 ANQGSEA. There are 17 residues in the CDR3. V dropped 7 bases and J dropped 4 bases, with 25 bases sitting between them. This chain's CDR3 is CSARRPVRGRSTGELFF. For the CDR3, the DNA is TGCAGCGCGAGACGTCCCGTTCGAGGGCGGTCCACCGGGGAGCTGTTTTTT.

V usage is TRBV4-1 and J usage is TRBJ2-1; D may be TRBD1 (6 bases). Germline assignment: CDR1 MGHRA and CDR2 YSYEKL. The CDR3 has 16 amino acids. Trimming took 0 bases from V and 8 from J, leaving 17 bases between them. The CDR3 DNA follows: TGCGCCAGCAGCCAAGATTACAGGGCCCTGCGCGATGAGCAGTTCTTC. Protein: CASSQDYRALRDEQFF.

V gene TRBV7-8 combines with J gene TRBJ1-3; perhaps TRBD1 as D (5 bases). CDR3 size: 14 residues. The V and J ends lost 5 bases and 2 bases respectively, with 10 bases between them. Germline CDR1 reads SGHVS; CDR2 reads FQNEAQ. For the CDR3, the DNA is TGTGCCAGCAGCCTGGGGGGGGCTGGAAACACCATATATTTT. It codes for CASSLGGAGNTIYF.

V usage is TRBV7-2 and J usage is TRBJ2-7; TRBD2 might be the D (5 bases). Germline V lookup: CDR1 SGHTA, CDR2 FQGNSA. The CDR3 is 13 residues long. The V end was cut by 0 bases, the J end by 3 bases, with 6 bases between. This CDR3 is CASSLAEGYEQYF. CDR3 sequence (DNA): TGTGCCAGCAGCTTAGCTGAGGGCTACGAGCAGTACTTC. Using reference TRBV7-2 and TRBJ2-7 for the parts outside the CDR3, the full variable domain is GAGVSQSPSNKVTEKGKDVELRCDPISGHTALYWYRQSLGQGLEFLIYFQGNSAPDKSGLPSDRFSAERTGGSVSTLTIQRTQQEDSAVYLCASSLAEGYEQYFGPGTRLTVT.

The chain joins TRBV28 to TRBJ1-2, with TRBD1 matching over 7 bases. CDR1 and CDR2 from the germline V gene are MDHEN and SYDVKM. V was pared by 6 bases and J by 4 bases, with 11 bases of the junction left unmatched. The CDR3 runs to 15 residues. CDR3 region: CASRGQLKFFYGYTF. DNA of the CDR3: TGTGCCAGCAGGGGACAGTTAAAGTTTTTCTATGGCTACACCTTC.

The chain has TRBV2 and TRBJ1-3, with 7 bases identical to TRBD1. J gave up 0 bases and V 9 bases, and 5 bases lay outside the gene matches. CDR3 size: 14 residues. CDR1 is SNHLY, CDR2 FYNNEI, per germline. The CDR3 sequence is CASTSGGSGNTIYF. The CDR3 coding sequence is TGTGCCAGTACCTCAGGGGGCTCTGGAAACACCATATATTTT.

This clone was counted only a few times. CDR3 nucleotide sequence: TGTGCCAGCAGAAGTACCGGGACAGTTCAAGGGGGCTACACCTTC. It yields the protein CASRSTGTVQGGYTF. The chain combines TRBV28 with TRBJ1-2, with 7 bases that match TRBD1. Germline V gives CDR1 MDHEN, CDR2 SYDVKM. The CDR3 covers 15 residues. Trimming removed 6 bases from V and 8 bases from J; junction bases left unmatched: 15.